The clone carrying this TCR beta chain turned up a few times. Spike-ins of synthetic TCR analog templates went into each PCR. Clones were read by immunoSEQ multiplex PCR, and TCRdb kept only the in-frame ones, dropping some. The sample yields about 53,000 clones, 87% seen once. The source of the sample is a study of PD-L1 blockade in urothelial cancer. As for the study in general: Males with bladder-origin urothelial cancer constituted most of the 29 patients.

Germline V gives CDR1 WNHNN, CDR2 SYGVQD (reference sequence). Trimming left V 2 bases short and J 6 bases short, with 11 bases between. This CDR3 has 13 amino acids. Time point indicated: pretreatment peripheral blood. Patient disease was locally advanced or metastatic urothelial carcinoma. This TCR derives from a woman in her fifties or sixties with urothelial cancer. The chain links TRBV10-1 to TRBJ2-7; D is ambiguous. This sample comprised PBMCs, obtained around atezolizumab (anti-PD-L1) treatment. The CDR3 is CASSETLNREQYF. CDR3 coding DNA: TGCGCCAGCAGTGAGACTCTGAATCGCGAGCAGTACTTC.